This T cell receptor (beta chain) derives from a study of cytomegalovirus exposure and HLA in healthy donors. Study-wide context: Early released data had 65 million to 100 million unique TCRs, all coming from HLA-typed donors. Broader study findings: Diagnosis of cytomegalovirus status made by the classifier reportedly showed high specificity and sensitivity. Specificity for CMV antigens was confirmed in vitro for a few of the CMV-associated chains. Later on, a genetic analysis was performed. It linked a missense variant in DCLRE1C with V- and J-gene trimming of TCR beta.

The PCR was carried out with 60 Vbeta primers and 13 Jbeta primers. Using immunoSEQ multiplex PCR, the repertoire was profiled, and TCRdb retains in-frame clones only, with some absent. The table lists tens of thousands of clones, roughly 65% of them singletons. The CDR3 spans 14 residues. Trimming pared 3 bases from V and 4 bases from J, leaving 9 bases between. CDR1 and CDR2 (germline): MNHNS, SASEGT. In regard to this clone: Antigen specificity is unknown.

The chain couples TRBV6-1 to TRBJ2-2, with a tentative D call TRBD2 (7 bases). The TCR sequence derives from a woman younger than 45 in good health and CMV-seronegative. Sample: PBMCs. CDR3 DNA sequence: TGTGCCAGCAGTGAGGGGGGGCTCACCGGGGAGCTGTTTTTT. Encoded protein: CASSEGGLTGELFF.